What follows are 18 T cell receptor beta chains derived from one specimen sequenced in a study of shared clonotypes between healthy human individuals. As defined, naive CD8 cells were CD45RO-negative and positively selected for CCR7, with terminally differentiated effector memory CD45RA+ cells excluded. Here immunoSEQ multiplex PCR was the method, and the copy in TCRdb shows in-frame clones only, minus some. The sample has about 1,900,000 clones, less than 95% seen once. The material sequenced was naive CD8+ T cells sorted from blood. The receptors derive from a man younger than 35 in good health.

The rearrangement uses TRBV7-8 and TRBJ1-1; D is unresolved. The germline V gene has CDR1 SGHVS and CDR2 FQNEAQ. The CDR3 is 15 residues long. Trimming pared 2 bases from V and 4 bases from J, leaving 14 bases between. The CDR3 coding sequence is TGTGCCAGCAGCTTATTTGAGAACTTGGCCACTGAAGCTTTCTTT. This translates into CASSLFENLATEAFF.

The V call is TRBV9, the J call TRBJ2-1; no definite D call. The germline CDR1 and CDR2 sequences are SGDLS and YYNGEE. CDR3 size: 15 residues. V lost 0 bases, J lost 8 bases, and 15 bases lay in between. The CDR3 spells CASSVDVPSVYEQFF. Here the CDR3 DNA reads TGTGCCAGCAGCGTAGATGTCCCATCGGTTTATGAGCAGTTCTTC.

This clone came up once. CDR3 in amino acids: CASSLGKLGTQYF. Here the CDR3 DNA reads TGTGCCAGCAGCTTAGGAAAGTTAGGGACCCAGTACTTC. The rearrangement links TRBV7-6 to TRBJ2-5; D gene unclear. The CDR3 is 13 residues long. Per germline, CDR1 SGHVS and CDR2 FNYEAQ. V was cut by 1 base and J by 7 bases, with 10 bases left in between. The complete variable domain, with remaining parts taken from reference TRBV7-6 and TRBJ2-5, reads GAGVSQSPRYKVTKRGQDVALRCDPISGHVSLYWYRQALGQGPEFLTYFNYEAQQDKSGLPNDRFSAERPEGSISTLTIQRTEQRDSAMYRCASSLGKLGTQYFGPGTRLLVL.

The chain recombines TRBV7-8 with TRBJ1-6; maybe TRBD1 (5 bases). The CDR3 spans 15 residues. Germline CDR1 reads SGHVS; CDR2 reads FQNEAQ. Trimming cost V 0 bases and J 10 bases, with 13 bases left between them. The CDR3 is CASSLAWGGESPLHF. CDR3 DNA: TGTGCCAGCAGCTTAGCGTGGGGGGGGGAGTCACCCCTCCACTTT.

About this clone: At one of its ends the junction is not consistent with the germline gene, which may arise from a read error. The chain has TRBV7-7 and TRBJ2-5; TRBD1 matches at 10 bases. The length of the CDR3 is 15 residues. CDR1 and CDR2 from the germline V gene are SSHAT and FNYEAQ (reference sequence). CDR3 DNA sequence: TGTGCTAGCAGCTTTCGGACAGGGGGGCAAGAGACCCAGTACTTC. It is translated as CASSFRTGGQETQYF.

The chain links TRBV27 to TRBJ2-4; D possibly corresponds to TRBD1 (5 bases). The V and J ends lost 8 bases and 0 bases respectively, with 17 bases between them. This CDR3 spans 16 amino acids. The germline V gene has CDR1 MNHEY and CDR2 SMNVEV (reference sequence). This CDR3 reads CASGDLGPLAKNIQYF. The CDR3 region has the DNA TGTGCCAGCGGAGACTTGGGGCCTTTAGCCAAAAACATTCAGTACTTC.

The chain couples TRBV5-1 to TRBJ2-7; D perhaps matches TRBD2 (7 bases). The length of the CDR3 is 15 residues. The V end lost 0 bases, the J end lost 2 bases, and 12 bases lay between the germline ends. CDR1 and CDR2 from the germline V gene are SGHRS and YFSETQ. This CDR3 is CASSLAGGGPYEQYF. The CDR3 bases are TGCGCCAGCAGCTTGGCTGGCGGGGGCCCCTACGAGCAGTACTTC. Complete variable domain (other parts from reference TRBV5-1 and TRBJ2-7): KAGVTQTPRYLIKTRGQQVTLSCSPISGHRSVSWYQQTPGQGLQFLFEYFSETQRNKGNFPGRFSGRQFSNSRSEMNVSTLELGDSALYLCASSLAGGGPYEQYFGPGTRLTVT.

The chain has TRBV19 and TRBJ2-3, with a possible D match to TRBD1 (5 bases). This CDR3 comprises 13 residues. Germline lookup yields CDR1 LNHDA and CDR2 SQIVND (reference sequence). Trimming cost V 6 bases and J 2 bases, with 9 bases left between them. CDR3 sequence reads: CASRLGPTDTQYF. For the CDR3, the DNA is TGTGCCAGTAGGCTGGGGCCCACAGATACGCAGTATTTT.

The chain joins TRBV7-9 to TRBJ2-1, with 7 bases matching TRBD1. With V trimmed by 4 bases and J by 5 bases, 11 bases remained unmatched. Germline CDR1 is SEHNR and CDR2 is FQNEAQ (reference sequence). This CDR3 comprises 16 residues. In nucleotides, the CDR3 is TGTGCCAGCAGCTATGAACAGGGGATGGCAAACAATGAGCAGTTCTTC. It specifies CASSYEQGMANNEQFF.

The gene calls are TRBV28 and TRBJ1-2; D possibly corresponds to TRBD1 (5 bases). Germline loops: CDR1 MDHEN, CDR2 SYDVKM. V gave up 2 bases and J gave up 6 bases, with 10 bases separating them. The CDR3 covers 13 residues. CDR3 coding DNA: TGTGCCAGCAGTTTAGTGGGGGTAGATGGCTACACCTTC. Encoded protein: CASSLVGVDGYTF.

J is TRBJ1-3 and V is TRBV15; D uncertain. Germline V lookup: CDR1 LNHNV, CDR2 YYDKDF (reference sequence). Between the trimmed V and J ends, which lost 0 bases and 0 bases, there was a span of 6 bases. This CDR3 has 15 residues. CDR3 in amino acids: CATSRDGSSGNTIYF. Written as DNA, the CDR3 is TGTGCCACCAGCAGAGATGGGAGCTCTGGAAACACCATATATTTT.

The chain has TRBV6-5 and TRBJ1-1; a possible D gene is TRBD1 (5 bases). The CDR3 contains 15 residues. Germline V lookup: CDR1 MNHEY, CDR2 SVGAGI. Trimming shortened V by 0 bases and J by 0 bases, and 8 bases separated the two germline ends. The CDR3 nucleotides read TGTGCCAGCAGTTACTCACCACAGGTGAACACTGAAGCTTTCTTT. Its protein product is CASSYSPQVNTEAFF.

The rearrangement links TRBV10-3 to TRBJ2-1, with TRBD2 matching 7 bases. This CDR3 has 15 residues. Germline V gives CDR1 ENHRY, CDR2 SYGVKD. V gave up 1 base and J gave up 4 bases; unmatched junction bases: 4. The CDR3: CAISEYSGSYNEQFF. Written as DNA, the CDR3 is TGTGCCATCAGTGAGTATAGCGGGTCGTACAATGAGCAGTTCTTC.

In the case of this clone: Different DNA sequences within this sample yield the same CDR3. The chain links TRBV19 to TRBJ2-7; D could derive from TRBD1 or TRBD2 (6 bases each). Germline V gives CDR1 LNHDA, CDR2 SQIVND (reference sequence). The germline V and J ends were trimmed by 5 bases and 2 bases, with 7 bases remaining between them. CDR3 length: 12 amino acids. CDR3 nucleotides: TGTGCCAGTAGTGGGGGGCCCTACGAGCAGTACTTC. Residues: CASSGGPYEQYF.

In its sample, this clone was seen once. CDR3 DNA sequence: TGTGCCAGCAGCGGAGGAGTTGGCTCTGGAAACACCATATATTTT. Its translation: CASSGGVGSGNTIYF. The chain joins TRBV9 to TRBJ1-3, with no clear D. This CDR3 has 15 residues. Trimming stripped 3 bases from V and 0 bases from J, with 10 bases between. CDR1 is SGDLS and CDR2 is YYNGEE in the germline V gene. Together with reference TRBV9 and TRBJ1-3, the CDR3 gives the full variable domain: DSGVTQTPKHLITATGQRVTLRCSPRSGDLSVYWYQQSLDQGLQFLIQYYNGEERAKGNILERFSAQQFPDLHSELNLSSLELGDSALYFCASSGGVGSGNTIYFGEGSWLTVV.

The CDR3 sequence is CASSSWTGDPYEQYF. The CDR3, as DNA: TGTGCCAGTAGTAGCTGGACAGGGGATCCCTACGAGCAGTACTTC. The genes are TRBV19 and TRBJ2-7; 9 bases are a match to TRBD1. The CDR3 is 15 residues long. The germline V gene encodes CDR1 LNHDA and CDR2 SQIVND (reference sequence). V dropped 4 bases and J dropped 2; count of bases not matched to a gene: 6. Together with reference TRBV19 and TRBJ2-7, the CDR3 gives the full variable domain: DGGITQSPKYLFRKEGQNVTLSCEQNLNHDAMYWYRQDPGQGLRLIYYSQIVNDFQKGDIAEGYSVSREKKESFPLTVTSAQKNPTAFYLCASSSWTGDPYEQYFGPGTRLTVT.

This CDR3 reads CASSVGSGQGFEAFF. The CDR3 DNA is TGTGCCAGCAGCGTAGGATCTGGACAGGGATTTGAAGCTTTCTTT. The chain uses TRBV9 and TRBJ1-1; 8 nucleotides agree with TRBD1. Germline V CDR1 and CDR2: SGDLS, YYNGEE. The CDR3 extends over 15 amino acids. V was clipped by 0 bases and J by 7 bases; unmatched bases: 8.

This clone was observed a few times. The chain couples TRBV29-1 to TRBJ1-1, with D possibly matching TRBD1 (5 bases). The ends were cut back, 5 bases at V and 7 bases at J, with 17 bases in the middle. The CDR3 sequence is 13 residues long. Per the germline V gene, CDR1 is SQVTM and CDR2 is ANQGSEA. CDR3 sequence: CSVPSGTTDEAFF. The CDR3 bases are TGCAGCGTTCCCTCCGGGACGACAGATGAAGCTTTCTTT.